A single sample is the source of the 25 T cell receptor beta chains below, sequenced in a study of T cells in Graves' hyperthyroidism and ophthalmopathy. Amplified TCR beta CDR3 regions came from RNA transcripts. The TCR CDR3 was amplified in a first-round RT-PCR using the HTBI primer set. In TCRdb, the multiplex PCR reads were re-called with MiXCR into one record per CDR3 protein. The sample has 540,000 or so distinct CDR3 sequences, about half seen once; the top ten hold around 17%. Material: peripheral blood or thyroid tissue (not recorded which). These receptors were taken from an adult woman with Graves' disease, either hyperthyroidism or ophthalmopathy (not recorded which).

The V and J genes are TRBV9 and TRBJ2-1; D gene unclear. Germline-derived CDR1 and CDR2 are SGDLS and YYNGEE. The CDR3 consists of 16 residues. Trimming cost V 3 bases and J 0 bases, with 13 bases left between them. In nucleotides, the CDR3 is TGTGCCAGCAGCGAATGGACGGAGAGCTCCTACAATGAGCAGTTCTTC. Protein: CASSEWTESSYNEQFF.

The chain is built from TRBV10-3 and TRBJ1-1; D gene ambiguous. V was shortened by 0 bases and J by 3 bases, with 11 bases between the two germline ends. CDR1 ENHRY and CDR2 SYGVKD come from the germline V gene. This CDR3 is built from 15 residues. CDR3 sequence (DNA): TGTGCCATCAGTGAGTCGACCCGCGTGTACACTGAAGCTTTCTTT. Protein: CAISESTRVYTEAFF.

The chain carries TRBV29-1 and TRBJ2-5, with 7 bases lining up with TRBD2. CDR3 size: 12 residues. V dropped 4 bases and J dropped 9; count of bases not matched to a gene: 8. The V gene's germline CDR1 is SQVTM and CDR2 ANQGSEA. The CDR3 loop is CSVGGTTIAQYF. The CDR3 DNA is TGCAGCGTTGGGGGGACTACGATTGCCCAGTACTTC. Full variable domain (outside the CDR3, taken from reference TRBV29-1 and TRBJ2-5): SAVISQKPSRDICQRGTSLTIQCQVDSQVTMMFWYRQQPGQSLTLIATANQGSEATYESGFVIDKFPISRPNLTFSTLTVSNMSPEDSSIYLCSVGGTTIAQYFGPGTRLLVL.

With respect to this clonotype: The CDR3 carries no conserved terminal phenylalanine or tryptophan, so it likely arises from a read error. Because the CDR3's place on the DNA is in doubt, the DNA is left out and the CDR3 is given as listed by TCRdb. The chain carries TRBV12-3 or TRBV12-4 and TRBJ1-2. The CDR3 comprises 8 residues, both ends counted. CDR3 protein: CASSQDTV.

This clonotype has a single count. The rearrangement uses TRBV5-4 and TRBJ2-3, with TRBD2 matching over 7 bases. The V gene's germline CDR1 is SGHNT and CDR2 YYREEE (reference sequence). Losses at the gene ends were 6 bases for V and 5 bases for J; bases not matched to a gene: 15. This CDR3 has 16 residues. CDR3: CASNKLAGDRGDTQYF. In DNA, the CDR3 is TGTGCCAGCAACAAGTTGGCGGGAGACAGAGGAGATACGCAGTATTTT.

The chain recombines TRBV24-1 with TRBJ2-7, with a possible D match to TRBD1 (6 bases). In germline, CDR1 is KGHDR, CDR2 SFDVKD. This CDR3 spans 15 amino acids. V was trimmed by 12 bases and J by 3 bases, leaving 23 bases between them. CDR3 protein: CACSLTGVGYYEQYF. In DNA, the CDR3 is TGTGCCTGCAGTCTGACAGGCGTCGGCTACTACGAGCAGTACTTC.

The chain joins TRBV2 to TRBJ1-2; 7 bases map to TRBD1. Losses at the gene ends were 3 bases for V and 8 bases for J; bases not matched to a gene: 15. Germline values: CDR1 SNHLY, CDR2 FYNNEI. CDR3 length: 16 residues. This CDR3 reads CASSERSRGQGGGYTF. The CDR3 DNA reads as TGTGCCAGCAGTGAGCGGTCTAGAGGGCAGGGGGGAGGCTACACCTTC.

This clonotype has at least ten counts. The rearrangement links TRBV7-2 to TRBJ2-2; D gene unclear. Looked up from germline, CDR1 is SGHTA and CDR2 is FQGNSA. The CDR3 sequence is 15 residues long. V lost 0 bases to trimming and J lost 5 bases, with 10 bases between them. The CDR3 spells CASSLALGGTGELFF. CDR3 nucleotide sequence: TGTGCCAGCAGCTTAGCGCTAGGTGGAACCGGGGAGCTGTTTTTT.

V usage is TRBV12-3 or TRBV12-4 and J usage is TRBJ1-2; D is perhaps TRBD1 (6 bases). Trimming shortened V by 6 bases and J by 1 base, and 15 bases separated the two germline ends. CDR3 size: 15 residues. This CDR3 reads CASSAPGHLNYGYTF. CDR3 coding DNA: TGTGCCAGCAGCGCGCCGGGACACCTTAACTATGGCTACACCTTC.

The V call is TRBV18, the J call TRBJ2-2; D is unclear. The CDR3 spans 16 residues. V was shortened by 0 bases and J by 0 bases, with 8 bases between the two germline ends. The germline gives CDR1 KGHSH, CDR2 LQKENI. The CDR3 region is CASSPPLAANTGELFF. CDR3 bases: TGTGCCAGCTCACCACCGTTAGCCGCGAACACCGGGGAGCTGTTTTTT.

The table lists this clonotype with many counts. For the CDR3, the DNA is TGTGCCAGCAGTTACGTTTGGGGGAACACTGAAGCTTTCTTT. This encodes CASSYVWGNTEAFF. The V gene is TRBV6-2 or TRBV6-3, the J gene TRBJ1-1; D is uncertain. V lost 2 bases, J lost 1 base, and 8 bases lay in between. CDR3 length: 14 amino acids. CDR1 MNHEY and CDR2 SVGEGT come from the germline V gene.

This sequence joins TRBV5-1 and TRBJ1-2; D is undetermined. This CDR3 has 15 residues. V lost 0 bases and J lost 2, with 11 bases in between. The germline V gene has CDR1 SGHRS and CDR2 YFSETQ. The CDR3 sequence is CASSLAGVENYGYTF. The CDR3 DNA reads TGCGCCAGCAGCTTGGCCGGGGTTGAGAACTATGGCTACACCTTC. The whole variable domain, remainder taken from reference TRBV5-1 and TRBJ1-2, is KAGVTQTPRYLIKTRGQQVTLSCSPISGHRSVSWYQQTPGQGLQFLFEYFSETQRNKGNFPGRFSGRQFSNSRSEMNVSTLELGDSALYLCASSLAGVENYGYTFGSGTRLTVV.

To note about this clonotype: A read error may produce the germline difference seen at one junction end. The chain combines TRBV5-1 with TRBJ1-5; TRBD1 is a possible D gene (6 bases). This CDR3 spans 14 amino acids. Germline V lookup: CDR1 SGHRS, CDR2 YFSETQ. Written as DNA, the CDR3 is TGCGCCAGCAGCGACAGGCACACTCAAGAGACCCAGCACTTT. This encodes CASSDRHTQETQHF.

This chain links TRBV9 with TRBJ1-3; tentative D call: TRBD1 (6 bases). This CDR3 spans 14 amino acids. The V end was cut by 0 bases, the J end by 5 bases, with 9 bases between. Germline-derived CDR1 and CDR2 are SGDLS and YYNGEE. The CDR3 is CASSVGTERNTIYF. CDR3 bases: TGTGCCAGCAGCGTAGGGACAGAGAGAAACACCATATATTTT.

At least ten counts were recorded for this clonotype. J is TRBJ1-1 and V is TRBV7-9; D gene uncertain. The length of the CDR3 is 14 residues. Per germline, CDR1 SEHNR and CDR2 FQNEAQ (reference sequence). V lost 4 bases and J lost 1, with 10 bases in between. The CDR3 bases are TGTGCCAGCAGCTCGAGCGAAAAGAACACTGAAGCTTTCTTT. Protein sequence: CASSSSEKNTEAFF.

The chain links TRBV28 to TRBJ2-5; D is possibly TRBD1 (6 bases). CDR3 length: 16 residues. V lost 6 bases, J lost 2 bases, and 19 bases lay in between. Per germline, CDR1 MDHEN and CDR2 SYDVKM. This CDR3 is CASSYRVPRSQETQYF. CDR3 in DNA: TGTGCCAGCAGCTACAGGGTCCCCCGGAGTCAAGAGACCCAGTACTTC.

J is TRBJ2-7 and V is TRBV7-9; TRBD1 is a possible D gene (5 bases). The germline CDR1 and CDR2 sequences are SEHNR and FQNEAQ (reference sequence). V dropped 5 bases and J dropped 4 bases, with 18 bases sitting between them. This CDR3 has 15 residues. As DNA, the CDR3 is TGTGCCAGCAGCCCGCAGGTGACTGGGGCTTACGAGCAGTACTTC. This translates into CASSPQVTGAYEQYF.

The chain is built from TRBV20-1 and TRBJ2-5; 10 nucleotides agree with TRBD2. V lost 6 bases to trimming and J lost 7 bases; unmatched junction nucleotides: 14. This CDR3 is 15 amino acids long. The germline V gene encodes CDR1 DFQATT and CDR2 SNEGSKA (reference sequence). CDR3 sequence (DNA): TGCAGTGCCACCGTGGGTAGCGGGGGGATTGGGACCCAGTACTTC. The encoded protein is CSATVGSGGIGTQYF.

The chain recombines TRBV6-5 with TRBJ2-7; 10 bases fit TRBD2. The CDR3 spans 14 residues. Germline V gene sequence: CDR1 MNHEY, CDR2 SVGAGI. V shed 5 bases, J shed 2 bases, and the junction held 3 bases outside the gene matches. CDR3 loop: CASSRTSGAYEQYF. In DNA form, the CDR3 reads TGTGCCAGCAGTAGGACTAGCGGTGCCTACGAGCAGTACTTC.

This clonotype was picked up many times. The CDR3 loop reads CATSSLVPVYGYTF. The CDR3 DNA is TGTGCCACCAGCAGCTTAGTACCCGTCTATGGCTACACCTTC. The V and J genes are TRBV15 and TRBJ1-2; D unclear. This CDR3 region has 14 residues. Germline V lookup: CDR1 LNHNV, CDR2 YYDKDF (reference sequence). V was shortened by 3 bases and J by 4 bases, with 12 bases between the two germline ends.

This clonotype was counted many times. The rearrangement joins TRBV19 to TRBJ1-5, with D possibly being TRBD1 (6 bases). The germline CDR1 and CDR2 sequences are LNHDA and SQIVND (reference sequence). This CDR3 spans 15 amino acids. V was trimmed by 5 bases and J by 1 base, leaving 12 bases between them. The DNA for the CDR3 is TGTGCCAGTAGTCGTACAGGGTGGAGCAATCAGCCCCAGCATTTT. It is translated as CASSRTGWSNQPQHF.

In this sample, this clonotype turned up once. The chain carries TRBV10-3 and TRBJ1-1; 12 bases line up with TRBD1. CDR3 length equals 16 residues. The germline gives CDR1 ENHRY, CDR2 SYGVKD. Unmatched junction bases numbered 10, after V lost 6 bases and J lost 5 bases. In nucleotides, the CDR3 is TGTGCCATCAGCGCCTCCGGGACAGGGGGCAGGACTGAAGCTTTCTTT. Translating it yields CAISASGTGGRTEAFF.

The rearrangement links TRBV7-9 to TRBJ1-2, with D possibly being TRBD1 (5 bases). From germline, CDR1 is SEHNR and CDR2 FQNEAQ (reference sequence). The germline V and J ends were trimmed by 4 bases and 10 bases, with 16 bases remaining between them. The CDR3 is 13 residues long. CDR3 region: CASSYGHGRTYTF. In DNA form, the CDR3 reads TGTGCCAGCAGCTATGGACACGGGCGGACCTACACCTTC.

This clonotype was counted at least ten times. The V call is TRBV20-1, the J call TRBJ2-7; unclear D gene. In germline, CDR1 is DFQATT, CDR2 SNEGSKA (reference sequence). This CDR3 is built from 13 residues. Trimming stripped 3 bases from V and 2 bases from J, with 11 bases between. DNA for the CDR3: TGCAGTGCTAGTGGGCAGGAGACCTACGAGCAGTACTTC. This sequence encodes CSASGQETYEQYF.

This clonotype was seen at least ten times. The DNA of the CDR3 is TGTGCCAGCAGTGACGGGACAATCAACACCGGGGAGCTGTTTTTT. Translation: CASSDGTINTGELFF. V and J are TRBV2 and TRBJ2-2, with TRBD1 as a possible D gene (6 bases). The CDR3 runs to 15 residues. Between the trimmed V and J ends, which lost 3 bases and 2 bases, there was a span of 10 bases. Germline CDR1 SNHLY, CDR2 FYNNEI.